This T cell receptor beta chain was captured by sequencing in a study of blood T cells in healthy people across ages. Per sample, extraction of total RNA gave at least 6 micrograms in every case. For the second PCR, which ran for 7 to 11 cycles, a sample-barcoded 5' primer and a J-beta primer mix were used. MiXCR was run by TCRdb on the 5' RACE reads, yielding one entry per CDR3 protein. The sample lists more than 900,000 distinct CDR3 sequences; 29% were seen once. General study results and limits: No one knew whether donors had CMV, which possibly confounded expanded clonotype changes. With unsorted PBMCs, a conclusive comparison of naive versus antigen-experienced cells was not possible.

With respect to this clonotype: Its antigen is not identified.

The same sample was also used in a study of T cells of mothers and their children. Turning to that study: Nine systemically healthy Caucasian donors: three mothers, six children.

Sequencing input: blood. This clonotype was sampled from a middle-aged woman in good health.

Here the CDR3 DNA reads TGTGCCAGCAGCCCTCCGACAGGGTACTGCTACGAGCAGTACTTC. Its protein product is CASSPPTGYCYEQYF. V gene TRBV28 combines with J gene TRBJ2-7, with TRBD1 identical over 7 bases. The CDR3 spans 15 residues. Germline V lookup: CDR1 MDHEN, CDR2 SYDVKM. The junction had 11 bases not matched to a gene; V was cut back by 6 bases and J by 3 bases.